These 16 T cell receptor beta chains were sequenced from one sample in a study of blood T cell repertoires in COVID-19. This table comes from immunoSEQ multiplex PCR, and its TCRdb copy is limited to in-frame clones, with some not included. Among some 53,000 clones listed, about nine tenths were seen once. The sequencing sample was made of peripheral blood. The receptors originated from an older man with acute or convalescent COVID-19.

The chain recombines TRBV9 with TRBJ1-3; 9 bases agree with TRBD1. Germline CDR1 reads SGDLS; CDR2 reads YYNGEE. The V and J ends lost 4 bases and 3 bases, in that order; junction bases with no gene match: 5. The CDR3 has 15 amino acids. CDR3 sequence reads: CASSPGQGYGNTIYF. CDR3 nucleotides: TGTGCCAGCAGCCCAGGACAGGGGTATGGAAACACCATATATTTT.

The CDR3 nucleotides are TGTGCCAGCAGCGTAGGAGGTTCTCTAGCCAAAAACATTCAGTACTTC. Amino acids: CASSVGGSLAKNIQYF. The J gene is TRBJ2-4, the V gene TRBV9; D gene uncertain. Trimming took off 0 bases at V and 0 bases at J, with 10 bases between the two ends. In germline, CDR1 is SGDLS, CDR2 YYNGEE. The CDR3 covers 16 residues. Full variable domain (missing parts from reference TRBV9 and TRBJ2-4): DSGVTQTPKHLITATGQRVTLRCSPRSGDLSVYWYQQSLDQGLQFLIQYYNGEERAKGNILERFSAQQFPDLHSELNLSSLELGDSALYFCASSVGGSLAKNIQYFGAGTRLSVL.

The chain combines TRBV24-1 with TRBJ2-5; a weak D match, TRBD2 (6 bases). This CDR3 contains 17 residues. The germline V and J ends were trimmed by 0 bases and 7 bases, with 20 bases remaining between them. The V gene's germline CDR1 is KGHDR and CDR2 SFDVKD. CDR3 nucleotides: TGTGCCACCAGTGATTTGACGCGGGACGCCACGGGCGGGACCCAGTACTTC. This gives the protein CATSDLTRDATGGTQYF.

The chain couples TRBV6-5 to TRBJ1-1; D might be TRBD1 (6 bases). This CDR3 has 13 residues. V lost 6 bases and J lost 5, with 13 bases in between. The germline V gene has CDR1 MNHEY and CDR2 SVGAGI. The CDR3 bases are TGTGCCAGCAGCCAAGGGGGGGGGACTGAAGCTTTCTTT. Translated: CASSQGGGTEAFF.

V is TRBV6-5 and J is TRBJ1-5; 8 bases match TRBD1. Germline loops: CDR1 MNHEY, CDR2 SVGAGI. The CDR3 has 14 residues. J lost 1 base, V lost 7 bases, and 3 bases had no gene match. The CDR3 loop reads CASIGTGSNQPQHF. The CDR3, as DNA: TGTGCCAGCATAGGGACAGGAAGCAATCAGCCCCAGCATTTT.

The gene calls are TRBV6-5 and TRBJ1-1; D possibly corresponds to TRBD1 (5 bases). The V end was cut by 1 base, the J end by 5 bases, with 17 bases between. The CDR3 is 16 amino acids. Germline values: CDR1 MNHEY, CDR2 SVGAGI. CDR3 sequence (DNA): TGTGCCAGCAGTTACTTACGTAGCGGGGGAAGGACTGAAGCTTTCTTT. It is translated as CASSYLRSGGRTEAFF.

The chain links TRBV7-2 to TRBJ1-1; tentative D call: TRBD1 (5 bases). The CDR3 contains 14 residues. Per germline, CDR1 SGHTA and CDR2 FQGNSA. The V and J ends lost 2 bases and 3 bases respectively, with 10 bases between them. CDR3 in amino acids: CASSLKGIHTEAFF. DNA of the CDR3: TGTGCCAGCAGCTTAAAGGGGATTCACACTGAAGCTTTCTTT. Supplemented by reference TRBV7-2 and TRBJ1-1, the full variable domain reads GAGVSQSPSNKVTEKGKDVELRCDPISGHTALYWYRQSLGQGLEFLIYFQGNSAPDKSGLPSDRFSAERTGGSVSTLTIQRTQQEDSAVYLCASSLKGIHTEAFFGQGTRLTVV.

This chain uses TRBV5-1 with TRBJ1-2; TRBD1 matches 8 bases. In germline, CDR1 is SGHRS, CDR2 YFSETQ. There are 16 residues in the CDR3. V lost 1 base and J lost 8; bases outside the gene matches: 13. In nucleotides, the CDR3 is TGCGCCAGCAGCTTGCTTGTAGGGCAGGGGGCGGGAGGCTACACCTTC. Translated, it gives CASSLLVGQGAGGYTF. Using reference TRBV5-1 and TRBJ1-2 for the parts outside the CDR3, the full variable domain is KAGVTQTPRYLIKTRGQQVTLSCSPISGHRSVSWYQQTPGQGLQFLFEYFSETQRNKGNFPGRFSGRQFSNSRSEMNVSTLELGDSALYLCASSLLVGQGAGGYTFGSGTRLTVV.

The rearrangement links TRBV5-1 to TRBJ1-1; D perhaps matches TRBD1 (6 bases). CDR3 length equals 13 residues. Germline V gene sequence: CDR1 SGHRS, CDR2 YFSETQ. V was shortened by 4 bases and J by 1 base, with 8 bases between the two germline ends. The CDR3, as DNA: TGCGCCAGCAGCCGCAGGGGGAACACTGAAGCTTTCTTT. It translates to CASSRRGNTEAFF.

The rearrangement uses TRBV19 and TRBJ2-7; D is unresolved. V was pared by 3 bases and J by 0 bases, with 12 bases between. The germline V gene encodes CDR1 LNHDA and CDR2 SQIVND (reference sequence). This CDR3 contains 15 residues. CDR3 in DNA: TGTGCCAGTAGTATGCGGCAGATTAGCTCCTACGAGCAGTACTTC. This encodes CASSMRQISSYEQYF.

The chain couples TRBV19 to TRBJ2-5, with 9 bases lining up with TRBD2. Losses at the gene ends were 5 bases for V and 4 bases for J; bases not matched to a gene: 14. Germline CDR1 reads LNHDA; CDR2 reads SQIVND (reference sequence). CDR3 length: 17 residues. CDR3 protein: CASSPYRERGAGETQYF. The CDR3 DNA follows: TGTGCCAGTAGTCCCTATAGGGAGCGGGGGGCCGGAGAGACCCAGTACTTC.

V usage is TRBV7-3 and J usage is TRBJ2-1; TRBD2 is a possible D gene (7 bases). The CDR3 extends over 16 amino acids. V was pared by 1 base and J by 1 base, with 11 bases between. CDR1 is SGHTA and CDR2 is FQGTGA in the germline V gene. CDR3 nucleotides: TGTGCCAGCAGCTTAAGGGGGGGCCCGTCCTACAATGAGCAGTTCTTC. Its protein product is CASSLRGGPSYNEQFF. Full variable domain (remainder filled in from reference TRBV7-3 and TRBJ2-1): GAGVSQTPSNKVTEKGKYVELRCDPISGHTALYWYRQSLGQGPEFLIYFQGTGAADDSGLPNDRFFAVRPEGSVSTLKIQRTERGDSAVYLCASSLRGGPSYNEQFFGPGTRLTVL.

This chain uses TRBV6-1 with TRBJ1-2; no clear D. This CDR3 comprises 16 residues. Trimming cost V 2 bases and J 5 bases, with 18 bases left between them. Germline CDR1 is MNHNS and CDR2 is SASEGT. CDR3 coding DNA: TGTGCCAGCAGTGAAAATGTCGGCTCACCGGGGTATGGCTACACCTTC. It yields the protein CASSENVGSPGYGYTF.

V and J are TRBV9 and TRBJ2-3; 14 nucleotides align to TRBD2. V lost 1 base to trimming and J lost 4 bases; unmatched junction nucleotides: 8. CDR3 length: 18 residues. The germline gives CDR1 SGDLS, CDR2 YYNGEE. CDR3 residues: CASSVIRTSGRWADTQYF. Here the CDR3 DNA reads TGTGCCAGCAGCGTAATCCGGACTAGCGGGAGGTGGGCAGATACGCAGTATTTT.

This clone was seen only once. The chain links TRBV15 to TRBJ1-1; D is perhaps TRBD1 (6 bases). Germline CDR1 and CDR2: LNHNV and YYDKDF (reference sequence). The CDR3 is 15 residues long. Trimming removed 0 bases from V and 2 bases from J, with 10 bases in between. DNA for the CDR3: TGTGCCACCAGCAGAGACCTCAGGGGAAACACTGAAGCTTTCTTT. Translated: CATSRDLRGNTEAFF. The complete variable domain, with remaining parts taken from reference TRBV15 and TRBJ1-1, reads DAMVIQNPRYQVTQFGKPVTLSCSQTLNHNVMYWYQQKSSQAPKLLFHYYDKDFNNEADTPDNFQSRRPNTSFCFLDIRSPGLGDTAMYLCATSRDLRGNTEAFFGQGTRLTVV.

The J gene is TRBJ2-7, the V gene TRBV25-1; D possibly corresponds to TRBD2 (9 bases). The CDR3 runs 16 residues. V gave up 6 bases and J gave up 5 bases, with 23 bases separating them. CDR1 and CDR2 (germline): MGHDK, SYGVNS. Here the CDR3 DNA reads TGTGCCAGCAGGTCAGGGGGCCTAGCGGGAAGAGACGAGCAGTACTTC. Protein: CASRSGGLAGRDEQYF.